The 17 T cell receptor beta chains below come from one sample, sequenced in a study of T cell clusters in autoimmune cytopenias. One tube held mixed TRB-A and TRB-B primer pools for touch-down PCR. TCRdb derives one entry per CDR3 protein from the multiplex PCR reads, leaving out DNA. This repertoire comprises 8,000 to 10,000 distinct CDR3 sequences; its ten largest clones make up around 5.9%. TRB amplification used approximately 250 ng of peripheral blood genomic DNA. Sample: peripheral blood. The receptor source for this set is a human donor with an autoimmune cytopenia or autoimmune hepatitis (not recorded which).

The rearrangement links TRBV20-1 to TRBJ1-5. This CDR3 has 15 residues. Germline assignment: CDR1 DFQATT and CDR2 SNEGSKA (reference sequence). The CDR3: CSAILDSGSNQPQHF.

The chain couples TRBV12-3 or TRBV12-4 to TRBJ1-1; TCRdb proposes TRBD1, but this gene call is untestable without DNA. There are 14 residues in the CDR3. The CDR3 is CASSTRRQASEAFF.

This chain joins TRBV30 and TRBJ1-1; the D call from TCRdb, TRBD1, cannot be confirmed without DNA. Germline values: CDR1 GTSNPN, CDR2 SVGIG (reference sequence). CDR3 length: 15 residues. The CDR3: CAWSGLGAGAPEAFF.

This clonotype is classed as medium-sized by frequency. This chain connects TRBV6-5 to TRBJ2-6; TCRdb lists TRBD1, though no DNA is available to test this call. CDR1 is MNHEY and CDR2 is SVGAGI in the germline V gene. This CDR3 region has 19 residues. The CDR3 loop is CASRGGQGATIPGANVLTF.

This chain uses TRBV20-1 with TRBJ2-1. Germline V gene lookup returns CDR1 DFQATT and CDR2 SNEGSKA (reference sequence). This CDR3 region has 15 residues. The CDR3 reads CSARDVGSSYNEQFF.

According to its frequency, this clonotype is medium-sized. The chain is built from TRBV27 and TRBJ2-7. The CDR3 covers 14 residues. The germline V gene encodes CDR1 MNHEY and CDR2 SMNVEV (reference sequence). Here the CDR3 reads CASSSQSVGYEQYF.

This chain links TRBV6-6 with TRBJ1-3; the TCRdb call, TRBD1, lacks DNA for checking. This CDR3 is built from 16 residues. From germline, CDR1 is MNHNY and CDR2 SVGAGI (reference sequence). The CDR3 here is CASSQTGANSGNTIYF.

The chain links TRBV19 to TRBJ2-7; absent DNA, TCRdb's TRBD2 call cannot be checked. This CDR3 is built from 16 residues. Germline CDR1 is LNHDA and CDR2 is SQIVND (reference sequence). The CDR3 protein is CASSSGLAGAPYEQYF.

The CDR3 spells CASSPGQGALEQYF. The chain combines TRBV5-1 with TRBJ2-7; the TCRdb D gene call, TRBD1, has no DNA to confirm it. The CDR3 totals 14 residues. The V gene's germline CDR1 is SGHRS and CDR2 YFSETQ.

This clonotype registers medium-sized (0.01 to 0.1%) by frequency. This sequence joins TRBV12-3 or TRBV12-4 and TRBJ2-3; TCRdb's D gene call, TRBD2, goes unchecked for lack of DNA. This CDR3 is 16 amino acids long. CDR3 protein: CASSLVRGGTTDTQYF.

CDR3 loop: CATSASLAGGQETQYF. The chain employs TRBV24-1 and TRBJ2-5; the D call of TRBD2 rests on TCRdb alone, since no DNA is present to check it. The CDR3 has 16 residues. Germline V gives CDR1 KGHDR, CDR2 SFDVKD.

The CDR3 sequence is CASSRNYEKLFF. The chain couples TRBV12-3 or TRBV12-4 to TRBJ1-4. The CDR3 contains 12 residues.

The chain combines TRBV7-2 with TRBJ1-2; TCRdb's assignment of TRBD1 cannot be checked, as there is no DNA. This CDR3 contains 16 residues. The germline V gene encodes CDR1 SGHTA and CDR2 FQGNSA. CDR3 sequence reads: CASSSQPRTGGDGYTF.

The chain combines TRBV10-3 with TRBJ2-7; TCRdb proposes TRBD1, but this gene call is untestable without DNA. The CDR3 covers 15 residues. The germline CDR1 and CDR2 sequences are ENHRY and SYGVKD. The CDR3 region is CAVGGGNRGNSEQYF.

Judged by frequency, this clonotype is medium-sized. The chain links TRBV6-5 to TRBJ2-7. Germline CDR1 reads MNHEY; CDR2 reads SVGAGI. This CDR3 region has 13 residues. CDR3 loop: CASSYTGPYEQYF.

Its frequency marks this clonotype as medium-sized. The chain has TRBV11-1 and TRBJ2-2; without DNA, the TCRdb call of TRBD1 cannot be checked. There are 15 residues in the CDR3. The germline V gene has CDR1 SGHAT and CDR2 FQDESV (reference sequence). The CDR3 region is CASSLELTATGELFF.

By frequency, this clonotype is medium-sized. The chain uses TRBV29-1 and TRBJ2-7; TCRdb's D gene call, TRBD1, goes unchecked for lack of DNA. Per germline, CDR1 SQVTM and CDR2 ANQGSEA. This CDR3 spans 13 amino acids. The CDR3: CSVARTGNYEQYF.